The clone carrying this T cell receptor beta chain was seen more than once but under ten times. V was clipped by 4 bases and J by 6 bases, with 16 bases between them. This CDR3 comprises 14 residues. Germline assignment: CDR1 SGDLS and CDR2 YYNGEE. Some clones are missing from TCRdb's copy, which holds only in-frame ones; the method was immunoSEQ multiplex PCR. The top ten hold around 6% of the sample, which has 300,000 to 400,000 clones, 85% to 90% seen once. This entry belongs to a study of blood T cell repertoires in COVID-19. The overall study: Sample material is recorded as cDNA or gDNA derived from T cells, B-cell-depleted T cells, or PBMCs.

Material: peripheral blood. This receptor was taken from a woman in her forties or fifties with COVID-19, enrolled during active disease. J is TRBJ1-1 and V is TRBV9; D possibly corresponds to TRBD1 (5 bases). This CDR3 is CASSPSVQTAEAFF. Here the CDR3 DNA reads TGTGCCAGCAGCCCCTCAGTCCAGACAGCTGAAGCTTTCTTT.